This T cell receptor (beta chain) was profiled in a study of blood T cell repertoires in COVID-19. The repertoire was sequenced with immunoSEQ multiplex PCR; TCRdb's copy has only in-frame clones and lacks some. The sample contains about 39,000 clones, approximately 90% of which appear only once. Germline trimming cut 6 bases from V and 0 bases from J; bases unmatched to any gene: 2. The CDR3 has 14 residues. Germline assignment: CDR1 SNHLY and CDR2 FYNNEI. The sequence derives from a man in his fifties or sixties with active COVID-19. Sequenced material: peripheral blood. This chain joins TRBV2 and TRBJ1-1; TRBD1 matches at 9 bases. In DNA form, the CDR3 reads TGTGCCAGCAGGGACAGGGGCATGAACACTGAAGCTTTCTTT. Translated, it gives CASRDRGMNTEAFF.